The clone carrying this TCR beta chain was picked up one time. Original analysis: Filtering differed since immunoSEQ provided only junctions, with no quality scores. This table comes from immunoSEQ multiplex PCR, and its TCRdb copy is limited to in-frame clones, with some not included. The V and J calls and the clone size are those of that table, but D and trimming were determined from the DNA. This table holds under 2,000,000 clones, just under 95% found once. This record belongs to a study of shared clonotypes between healthy human individuals. CD45RO-negative cells were positively selected for CCR7, leaving out terminally differentiated effector memory CD45RA+ cells. CDR3 length: 16 amino acids. Germline trimming cut 1 base from V and 3 bases from J; bases unmatched to any gene: 8. CDR1 and CDR2 from the germline V gene are MNHNS and SASEGT.

The sample comprised naive CD8+ T cells sorted from blood. This TCR derives from a man between 18 and 29 years old in good health. The chain recombines TRBV6-1 with TRBJ2-5; 7 positions match TRBD2. Here the CDR3 DNA reads TGTGCCAGCAGTGAAGTTTTGGGGGGGGAAGAAGAGACCCAGTACTTC. Translation gives CASSEVLGGEEETQYF.